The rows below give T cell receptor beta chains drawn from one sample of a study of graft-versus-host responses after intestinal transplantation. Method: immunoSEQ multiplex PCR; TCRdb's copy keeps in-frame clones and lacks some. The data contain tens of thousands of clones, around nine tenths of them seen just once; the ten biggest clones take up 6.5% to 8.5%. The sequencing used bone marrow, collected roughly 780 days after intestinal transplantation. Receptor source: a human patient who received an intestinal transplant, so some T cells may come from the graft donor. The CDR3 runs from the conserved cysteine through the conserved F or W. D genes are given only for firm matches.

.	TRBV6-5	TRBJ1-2	TGTGCCAGCAGTTACAGGACGGATGCTAACTATGGCTACACCTTC	CASSYRTDANYGYTF
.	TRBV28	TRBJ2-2	TGTGCCAGCAGTTTTGGCGTGGGGTCGGCGAACACCGGGGAGCTGTTTTTT	CASSFGVGSANTGELFF
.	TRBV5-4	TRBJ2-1	TGTGCCAGCAGCTTGGGCAGGGGCGCCTACAATGAGCAGTTCTTC	CASSLGRGAYNEQFF
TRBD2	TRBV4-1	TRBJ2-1	TGCGCCAGCAGAGAGGCTAGCGGGAGAGGTGGCCTCAGGGAGCAGTTCTTC	CASREASGRGGLREQFF
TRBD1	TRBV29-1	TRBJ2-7	TGCAGCGTGAGGACAGGGGGGACCTACGAGCAGTACTTC	CSVRTGGTYEQYF
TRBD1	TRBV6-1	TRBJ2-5	TGTGCCAGCGGGGAGACAGGGAACCAAGAGACCCAGTACTTC	CASGETGNQETQYF
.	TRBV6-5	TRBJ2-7	TGTGCCAGCAGTTACGGGGTACCCTACGAGCAGTACTTC	CASSYGVPYEQYF
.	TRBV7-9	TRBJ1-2	TGTGCCAGCAGCTTAAACCCAGGGTATGGCTACACCTTC	CASSLNPGYGYTF
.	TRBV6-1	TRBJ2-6	TGTGCCAGCAGTGAAGTGGGCCCCCCCTCTGGGGCCAACGTCCTGACTTTC	CASSEVGPPSGANVLTF
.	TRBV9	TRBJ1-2	TGTGCCAGCAGCGTAGCACAGGCCTCTAACTATGGCTACACCTTC	CASSVAQASNYGYTF
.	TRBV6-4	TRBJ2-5	TGTGCCAGCAGTGAGCGAAACGGTGGGACCCAGTACTTC	CASSERNGGTQYF